This T cell receptor (beta chain) was identified in a study of cytomegalovirus exposure and HLA in healthy donors. Whole-study results and caveats: In a later analysis, V- and J-gene trimming of beta chains associated with a DCLRE1C missense variant, replicated independently. Clonal expansion, a later analysis showed, was greater in HLA-associated TCR beta chains than in equally common others. Approximately 17,000 TCR beta sequences were associated with HLA alleles at 0.05 false discovery rate in a later analysis. Rarity held for most TCR sequences, but there were some public TCRs that occurred in many donors.

Vbeta (60) and Jbeta (13) primers were used in the PCR. Clones were sequenced by immunoSEQ multiplex PCR, and TCRdb holds only the in-frame ones, with some missing. The repertoire holds around 150,000 clones, with roughly 80% as singletons. Only a few counts were recorded for this clone. The antigen is undetermined. The source is a girl aged 2-9 years in good health and CMV-seropositive. The sequenced material came from PBMCs.

The DNA of the CDR3 is TGCGCCAGCAGTCTAAGGGGGGGACTACCCAATCAGCCCCAGCATTTT. This gives the protein CASSLRGGLPNQPQHF. This chain uses TRBV23-1 with TRBJ1-5, with a weak D call TRBD1 (6 bases). TRBV23-1 has ORF status, its function being uncertain. There are 16 residues in the CDR3. The ends were cut back, 4 bases at V and 3 bases at J, with 16 bases in the middle.